These T cell receptor beta chains were read from a single sample in a study of spatial heterogeneity in lung cancer. Using its own MiXCR run on the 5' RACE reads, TCRdb lists one record per CDR3 protein. The table has around 110,000 distinct CDR3 sequences, about 12% seen once. The sample in question was PBMCs, obtained at follow-up. The source is a male donor with early-stage non-small cell lung cancer. The CDR3 runs from the conserved cysteine through the conserved F or W. A D gene is named only where the DNA matches it firmly. Size is stated for part of the rows, as once, few or many counts, or as a class when the clone is expanded.

v_gene	j_gene	d_gene	abundance	CDR3aa	CDR3nt
TRBV10-3	TRBJ1-2	.	many	CAISEYQGYGYTF	TGTGCCATCAGTGAATATCAGGGCTATGGCTACACCTTC
TRBV10-1	TRBJ2-1	TRBD1	.	CASSRDRGPHEQFF	TGCGCCAGCAGCCGGGACAGGGGGCCGCATGAGCAGTTCTTC
TRBV4-1	TRBJ1-1	.	many	CASSQLTIMNTEAFF	TGCGCCAGCAGCCAGCTGACGATCATGAACACTGAAGCTTTCTTT
TRBV6-2/TRBV6-3	TRBJ2-5	.	many	CASSYSRTRRETQYF	TGTGCCAGCAGTTACTCACGGACCCGGCGGGAGACCCAGTACTTC
TRBV11-2	TRBJ2-2	.	many	CASSLSGAATGELFF	TGTGCCAGCAGCTTATCGGGGGCGGCCACCGGGGAGCTGTTTTTT
TRBV4-3	TRBJ1-5	.	many	CASSQDRGILPQHF	TGCGCCAGCAGCCAAGATCGCGGGATTCTGCCCCAGCATTTT
TRBV5-1	TRBJ2-1	TRBD2	few	CASSLGVLAGSNEQFF	TGCGCCAGCAGCTTGGGGGTCCTAGCGGGGTCCAATGAGCAGTTCTTC
TRBV18	TRBJ1-2	TRBD1	.	CASSQGAGYGYTF	TGTGCCAGCTCACAGGGGGCCGGCTATGGCTACACCTTC
TRBV24-1	TRBJ2-7	TRBD1	many	CATARGQGSHEQYF	TGTGCCACCGCGAGGGGACAGGGGAGCCACGAGCAGTACTTC
TRBV28	TRBJ1-6	.	.	CASRGTANSPLHF	TGTGCCAGCAGGGGGACGGCTAATTCACCCCTCCACTTT
TRBV3-1	TRBJ2-1	.	few	CASSQDQLPYNEQFF	TGTGCCAGCAGCCAAGATCAACTACCCTACAATGAGCAGTTCTTC
TRBV18	TRBJ1-1	.	few	CASSARITSNTEAFF	TGTGCCAGCTCAGCCAGGATAACCTCGAACACTGAAGCTTTCTTT
TRBV7-6	TRBJ2-7	TRBD1	few	CASSLMAGGSYEQYF	TGTGCCAGCAGCTTAATGGCAGGGGGATCCTACGAGCAGTACTTC
TRBV9	TRBJ2-3	TRBD2	many	CASSVTGLAGTDTQYF	TGTGCCAGCAGCGTAACGGGACTAGCTGGCACAGATACGCAGTATTTT
TRBV6-6	TRBJ1-1	.	.	CASRYADRNTEAFF	TGTGCCAGCAGATACGCGGACAGGAACACTGAAGCTTTCTTT
TRBV7-3	TRBJ2-1	.	few	CASSLRGRGTVKFSYNEQFF	TGTGCCAGCAGCTTAAGGGGCAGGGGGACTGTTAAATTTTCCTACAATGAGCAGTTCTTC
TRBV27	TRBJ1-2	.	.	CASSLSYSRGYGYTF	TGTGCCAGCAGTTTATCGTACAGCCGCGGCTATGGCTACACCTTC
TRBV29-1	TRBJ2-2	TRBD2	many	CSVRLADTNTGELFF	TGCAGCGTTCGACTAGCGGATACGAACACCGGGGAGCTGTTTTTT
TRBV6-1	TRBJ1-1	.	many	CASSSARGGRTTEAFF	TGTGCCAGCAGTTCAGCCCGGGGGGGTAGGACCACTGAAGCTTTCTTT
TRBV20-1	TRBJ2-6	.	.	CSAPPIRGSGANVLTF	TGCAGTGCCCCCCCTATCCGGGGTTCGGGGGCCAACGTCCTGACTTTC
TRBV10-1	TRBJ1-4	.	.	CASSDRVSGKLFF	TGCGCCAGCAGTGACAGGGTCAGCGGAAAACTGTTTTTT
TRBV4-1	TRBJ1-5	TRBD1	.	CASSQAGQGNQPQHF	TGCGCCAGCAGCCAGGCGGGACAGGGGAATCAGCCCCAGCATTTT
TRBV18	TRBJ2-2	.	.	CASSPLRLVLDGELFF	TGTGCCAGCTCACCACTGAGACTAGTGCTTGACGGGGAGCTGTTTTTT
TRBV27	TRBJ2-7	TRBD1	once	CASSFPRQGDSYEQYF	TGTGCCAGCAGTTTCCCCCGACAGGGGGACTCCTACGAGCAGTACTTC
TRBV20-1	TRBJ1-1	.	.	CSARVLGPQNTEAFF	TGCAGTGCTAGAGTGTTGGGACCGCAAAACACTGAAGCTTTCTTT
TRBV18	TRBJ2-7	.	few	CASSPGTGEQYF	TGTGCCAGCTCCCCCGGGACCGGCGAGCAGTACTTC
TRBV6-6	TRBJ2-1	.	once	CASSTPGHGYGQFF	TGTGCCAGCAGTACCCCGGGACATGGGTATGGGCAGTTCTTC
TRBV28	TRBJ2-3	.	few	CASISGGVGTDTQYF	TGTGCCAGCATTTCTGGGGGAGTAGGAACAGATACGCAGTATTTT
TRBV28	TRBJ1-4	.	.	CASSRTKPKEKLFF	TGTGCCAGCAGTCGTACGAAGCCCAAGGAAAAACTGTTTTTT
TRBV6-5	TRBJ2-7	TRBD1	.	CASGGDRVGEQYF	TGTGCCAGCGGGGGAGACAGGGTTGGGGAGCAGTACTTC
TRBV3-1	TRBJ1-2	.	.	CASSHGQNGYTF	TGTGCCAGCAGCCACGGACAGAATGGCTACACCTTC
TRBV27	TRBJ1-1	TRBD1	few	CASSFRQGGVFKNTEAFF	TGTGCCAGCAGTTTTAGACAGGGAGGAGTGTTTAAGAACACTGAAGCTTTCTTT
TRBV5-4	TRBJ1-1	.	few	CASSPLSPFTNTEAFF	TGTGCCAGCAGCCCCCTTTCTCCTTTTACGAACACTGAAGCTTTCTTT
TRBV2	TRBJ2-7	TRBD1	many	CASKRGTRQGIYEQYF	TGTGCCAGCAAAAGAGGGACCCGACAGGGTATATACGAGCAGTACTTC
TRBV20-1	TRBJ1-6	TRBD1	few	CSAPGGAYNSPLHF	TGCAGTGCTCCAGGGGGCGCGTATAATTCACCCCTCCACTTT
TRBV7-9	TRBJ1-5	TRBD1	.	CASSQGQGNQPQHF	TGTGCCAGCAGCCAGGGACAGGGAAATCAGCCCCAGCATTTT
TRBV29-1	TRBJ2-3	.	many	CSVGEATGTQYF	TGCAGCGTTGGCGAAGCTACGGGTACGCAGTATTTT
TRBV5-1	TRBJ2-3	.	.	CASSLAVQASTDTQYF	TGCGCCAGCAGCTTGGCCGTACAGGCTAGCACAGATACGCAGTATTTT
TRBV11-1	TRBJ2-6	.	many	CASGFQAVGANVLTF	TGTGCCAGCGGTTTCCAGGCTGTTGGGGCCAACGTCCTGACTTTC
TRBV10-3	TRBJ1-2	.	.	CAITEDRGGGYTF	TGTGCCATCACCGAGGACAGAGGAGGCGGCTACACCTTC
TRBV11-2	TRBJ1-1	.	.	CASSFRQGWDTEAFF	TGTGCCAGCAGCTTTCGCCAGGGGTGGGACACTGAAGCTTTCTTT
TRBV9	TRBJ2-5	.	few	CASSSSREGPYQETQYF	TGTGCCAGCAGCTCAAGCCGTGAGGGGCCGTACCAAGAGACCCAGTACTTC